A selection of T cell receptor beta chains follows, all from one sample in a study of T-cell memory formation after mild COVID-19. TCRdb re-analysed the 5' RACE reads in MiXCR, keeping a single row per CDR3 protein. In the table there are fewer than 400,000 distinct CDR3 sequences, about a sixth of which are singletons. Sequenced input: PBMCs or a T cell subset sorted from them (not recorded which). The source of these receptors is a young man who had mild COVID-19 (a few samples of this study predate the infection). Cell type and time point are not known. Both conserved end residues are part of each CDR3. The D gene is left open where the match is weak. Not all rows give a size; the values are once, few, many and, for expanded clones, a class.

>TRBJ2-3|NA|NA|TRBV7-9
TGTGCCAGCAGCTTAACTATCACAGATACGCAGTATTTT
CASSLTITDTQYF
>TRBJ2-5|NA|TRBD2|TRBV15
TGTGCCACCAGCAGAGTCGCTAGCGGGGACTACCAAGAGACCCAGTACTTC
CATSRVASGDYQETQYF
>TRBJ1-1|few|NA|TRBV7-8
TGTGCCAGCAGCTCCGGCTATGAAGCTTTCTTT
CASSSGYEAFF
>TRBJ2-5|few|TRBD1|TRBV6-1
TGTGCCAGCAGTGAAGAGACAGGGGGCGCAGAGACCCAGTACTTC
CASSEETGGAETQYF
>TRBJ2-2|NA|NA|TRBV7-8
TGTGCCAGCAGCATAGGAGTGGGGCCCACCGGGGAGCTGTTTTTT
CASSIGVGPTGELFF
>TRBJ2-5|NA|NA|TRBV5-1
TGCGCCAGCAGCACTTCAACAGGGCTCCGAGAGACCCAGTACTTC
CASSTSTGLRETQYF
>TRBJ1-2|NA|NA|TRBV25-1
TGTGCCAGCAGTGAATCCGGTCTGCCCCCACCAAATGGCTACACCTTC
CASSESGLPPPNGYTF
>TRBJ2-3|NA|NA|TRBV11-2
TGTGCCAGCAGCTTCGGTGGAGCGTCCCGCAAAGATACGCAGTATTTT
CASSFGGASRKDTQYF
>TRBJ2-5|few|TRBD1|TRBV20-1
TGCAGTGCTAGAGACCTGGACAGGGAGGAGCAAGAGACCCAGTACTTC
CSARDLDREEQETQYF
>TRBJ1-1|NA|NA|TRBV9
TGTGCCAGCAGCGTAGATGGACCGAACACTGAAGCTTTCTTT
CASSVDGPNTEAFF
>TRBJ1-2|NA|NA|TRBV20-1
TGCAGCGTGAGGGACGGGGGGTACTATGGCTACACCTTC
CSVRDGGYYGYTF
>TRBJ2-3|few|NA|TRBV5-6
TGTGCCAGCAGCTTGGCAAGTAGAGATACGCAGTATTTT
CASSLASRDTQYF
>TRBJ1-4|NA|TRBD1|TRBV20-1
TGCAGTGCCAAGCTAAGGGGGCCTACTAATGAAAAACTGTTTTTT
CSAKLRGPTNEKLFF
>TRBJ2-6|NA|TRBD1|TRBV6-5
TGTGCCAGCAGTCACCAGGGGGCCACTGGGGCCAACGTCCTGACTTTC
CASSHQGATGANVLTF
>TRBJ2-1|few|TRBD2|TRBV28
TGTGCCAGCAGCTTGGGGCGGGGGAAGCAGTTCTTC
CASSLGRGKQFF
>TRBJ1-5|NA|TRBD1|TRBV12-3/TRBV12-4
TGTGCCAGCAGACGGACAGGGAGAGAGCCCCAGCATTTT
CASRRTGREPQHF
>TRBJ2-7|many|NA|TRBV3-1
TGTGCCAGCAGTCCGCCCTACGAGCAGTACTTC
CASSPPYEQYF
>TRBJ2-7|NA|NA|TRBV20-1
TGCAGTGTGGTGCAGGGCTTAGGCGAGCAGTACTTC
CSVVQGLGEQYF
>TRBJ2-3|many|NA|TRBV7-2
TGTGCCAGCAGCTTATTAGGCAGGCTGGATGATACGCAGTATTTT
CASSLLGRLDDTQYF
>TRBJ2-2|NA|NA|TRBV6-2/TRBV6-3
TGTGCCAGCAGGCGCGGGACAACGAACACCGGGGAGCTGTTTTTT
CASRRGTTNTGELFF
>TRBJ2-4|NA|TRBD1|TRBV20-1
TGCAGTGCCATGGACAGGGGGGACATTCAGTACTTC
CSAMDRGDIQYF
>TRBJ2-2|few|NA|TRBV20-1
TGCAGTGCTAGTCGGAAAGCCGGGGAGCTGTTTTTT
CSASRKAGELFF
>TRBJ2-3|NA|TRBD2|TRBV9
TGTGCCAGCACGACGGCGGGGGGGCAAGATACGCAGTATTTT
CASTTAGGQDTQYF
>TRBJ2-3|NA|TRBD1|TRBV7-6
TGTGCCAGTAAACAGGGACAGGGGGTGACACGAGATACGCAGTATTTT
CASKQGQGVTRDTQYF
>TRBJ2-1|NA|NA|TRBV6-5
TGTGCCAGCAGTTACAACCGGGACGATGAGCAGTTCTTC
CASSYNRDDEQFF
>TRBJ2-2|NA|TRBD1|TRBV7-2
TGTGCCAGCAGCCCGGACAGGGGAGGCGGGGAGCTGTTTTTT
CASSPDRGGGELFF
>TRBJ2-2|few|TRBD1|TRBV15
TGTGCCACCAGCAGGGGACAGGCCACCGGGGAGCTGTTTTTT
CATSRGQATGELFF
>TRBJ2-3|few|NA|TRBV10-3
TGTGCCATCAGTGAGTCGAGGACAGCGAGCACAGATACGCAGTATTTT
CAISESRTASTDTQYF
>TRBJ1-1|few|NA|TRBV5-1
TGCGCCAGCAGCTTGGGGGGACAAGGGGTAGAGGCTTTCTTT
CASSLGGQGVEAFF
>TRBJ2-2|NA|NA|TRBV2
TGTGCCAGCAGTGGGGCAGGGGCGAACACCGGGGAGCTGTTTTTT
CASSGAGANTGELFF
>TRBJ1-1|few|NA|TRBV6-6
TGTGCCAGCAGTTACGGACTCCCTGTTGAAGCTTTCTTT
CASSYGLPVEAFF
>TRBJ2-1|NA|NA|TRBV7-3
TGTGCCAGCAGTCCGGACAGTTTCAATGAGCAGTTCTTC
CASSPDSFNEQFF
>TRBJ2-1|NA|NA|TRBV7-3
TGTGCCAGCAGCTTAACGGGGACACGCTCCTACAATGAGCAGTTCTTC
CASSLTGTRSYNEQFF
>TRBJ2-4|NA|NA|TRBV12-3/TRBV12-4
TGTGCCAGCAGTCCAAGGGGGGGGCGGGGCATTCAGTACTTC
CASSPRGGRGIQYF
>TRBJ1-3|many|TRBD1|TRBV5-1
TGCGCCAGCAGCCGGGGTCCAGGGGACAGCCGAAACACCATATATTTT
CASSRGPGDSRNTIYF
>TRBJ2-1|few|TRBD2|TRBV7-2
TGTGCCAGCAGCTCGCCACCGCTAGCGGCTAATGAGCAGTTCTTC
CASSSPPLAANEQFF
>TRBJ2-7|NA|NA|TRBV6-2/TRBV6-3
TGTGCCAGCAAACGGACTTCCTACGAGCAGTACTTC
CASKRTSYEQYF
>TRBJ1-1|many|NA|TRBV11-2
TGTGCCAGCAGCTTAGAGTGGAGGCAGAGGAACACTGAAGCTTTCTTT
CASSLEWRQRNTEAFF
>TRBJ2-1|NA|NA|TRBV5-1
TGCGCCAGCAGCTCCGTTAACGTGGATGAGCAGTTCTTC
CASSSVNVDEQFF
>TRBJ2-7|few|NA|TRBV6-5
TGTGCCAGCAGTATCCGTGCGGGGTCCTACGAGCAGTACTTC
CASSIRAGSYEQYF
>TRBJ1-2|NA|NA|TRBV4-3
TGCGCCAGCAGCCAAGATAGGGGGGGCGTAGATGGCTACACCTTC
CASSQDRGGVDGYTF